The T cell receptor (beta chain) under discussion was sequenced for a study of T cells in Graves' hyperthyroidism and ophthalmopathy. Study outcomes and limitations: Ophthalmopathy stood apart from stable hyperthyroidism in a 13 V-J model. Researchers found most expanded thyroid clonotypes above 0.001 in blood as well. For ophthalmopathy, model prediction preceded onset by a median about 6.2 months.

It was uncontrolled infection, other autoimmune disease, pregnancy or lactation that excluded patients. Comment on this clonotype: Its antigen is currently unknown.

Amplification targeted TCR beta CDR3 regions from RNA transcripts. Initially, a first-round RT-PCR of the TCR CDR3 employed the HTBI primer set. TCRdb passed the multiplex PCR reads through MiXCR, listing each CDR3 protein once. The sample consists of 500,000 to 600,000 distinct CDR3 sequences, about 43% of them appearing once. From germline, CDR1 is LNHNV and CDR2 YYDKDF (reference sequence). The V and J ends lost 0 bases and 11 bases respectively, with 19 bases between them. The CDR3 contains 16 residues. Input material: peripheral blood or thyroid tissue (not recorded which). The chain is built from TRBV15 and TRBJ1-4; maybe TRBD1 (6 bases). This sequence was found in an adult woman with Graves' disease, either hyperthyroidism or ophthalmopathy (not recorded which). This chain's CDR3 is CATSRDAAGHRGKLFF. The CDR3 DNA reads as TGTGCCACCAGCAGAGACGCGGCGGGACATCGAGGCAAACTGTTTTTT.